This entry is about one T cell receptor (beta chain). The antigen it binds to is not known. No much larger clonotype is one base removed from it; base qualities were not supplied. The sample comes from a study of cytomegalovirus exposure and HLA in healthy donors (dated by TCRdb to 2016 to 2017). Some background on the complete study: An earlier analysis of some 550 of the donors reported 250 to 300 Gb of sequence data and some 100 million unique TCR beta sequences from about 200 million T cells. Roughly 300 gigabases of sequencing data and 70 million to 100 million unique TCR sequences made up an early release that covered 500 to 650 HLA-typed donors. The genetic ancestry cluster associated with self-reported Caucasian donors included roughly four fifths of the roughly 400 genotyped donors. The study aimed to test whether signatures of past pathogen exposure could be identified by cataloging public T cell receptors. The study used immunosequencing to profile the T cell repertoires of about 670 subjects and linked those repertoires to cytomegalovirus serostatus. Along with the 666-subject first cohort, a separate validation cohort of 120 different subjects was used. To predict cytomegalovirus infection status, the study combined high-throughput TCR immunosequencing, statistical association of individual TCRs with disease status, and machine learning. A later analysis re-analyzed previously published TCR beta repertoires from hundreds of donors and added high-resolution HLA genotyping to study TCR occurrence patterns. Rather than using new phenotypic data, the later analysis identified candidate immune exposures from TCR beta sequences and from how often those sequences occurred across donors. An earlier analysis of approximately 640 of the donors applied high-throughput TCR beta sequencing to assess whether each TCR beta V gene segment acted as functional or pseudogenic. Donor age, sex, ethnicity and CMV serostatus were compiled together with the repertoire data. Genome-wide SNP genotypes for about 65% of the roughly 670 donors were used in a later genetic analysis, which treated that subset as a discovery cohort. Every discovery cohort repertoire had been produced on one sequencing platform. Both class I and class II loci were covered by HLA typing, at four-digit resolution. Typing coverage differed by locus: A, B, C, DRB1 and DQB1 were typed in about 620-640 donors, DQA1 in roughly 510, DPA1 in approximately 610, and DPB1 in around 440. A handful of DR-DQ haplotypes were handled as single units for association and clustering because linkage in the cohort was strong. Among under 450 genotyped donors of the cohort, an average of around 240,000 unique TCR beta nucleotide sequences were sequenced per donor, 15% to 20% of them non-productive.

Overall study results and their limits: Roughly uniform sequencing depth across donors was assumed in presence/absence analyses, although this assumption may not hold. Strong co-occurrence of HLA alleles, especially DR and DQ, made assigning TCR associations to individual alleles difficult. Linkage disequilibrium might explain the correlated functional status among segregating V segments, but an unknown experimental factor could not be excluded. A cluster of highly shared sequence variants was judged likely to represent a technical artifact of the sequencing pipeline. A later genetic analysis associated a missense DCLRE1C variant with V-gene and J-gene trimming of TCR beta chains, and an independent cohort replicated the association. A further reported finding was that TCR beta sequences accurately predicted the HLA-A and HLA-B alleles for most subjects in the first cohort. Because counts were too low, 15 to 20 rarely observed V segments, including chromosome 9 orphons, were left out of the earlier analysis of about 620 of the donors. According to the authors, the approach could potentially be generalized to other disease states and immunological phenotypes. Several of the top co-occurrence clusters appeared to be linked to parvovirus B19, influenza, CMV and Epstein-Barr virus, according to a later analysis. Specific HLA alleles were associated with 15,000 to 20,000 TCR beta sequences at a false discovery rate of 0.05 in a later analysis. Most TCR sequences were seen in very few donors, while some public TCRs were found in many individuals. Immune exposure information for the cohort was limited to CMV serostatus. This cohort had only TCR beta chains sequenced, and the lack of alpha or paired-chain data limited which features could be detected. Some IMGT-functional V segments, including TRBV6-2 and TRBV6-3, could not be told apart with the 87-base-pair reads, so those segments were excluded. A later genetic analysis reported fewer N-insertions in productive TCRs among donors in an Asian-associated ancestry cluster than the roughly 640-donor mean. In an earlier analysis of some 500 of the donors, most TCR beta V segments appeared in productive rearrangements about 87% or about 30% of the time, broadly matching IMGT annotations. In a later analysis, the rate of TCR association differed among HLA loci, with DRB1 alleles having the most associated TCRs and HLA-C alleles having the fewest. The study gave a list of 150 to 200 TCR beta chains associated with cytomegalovirus. Because some donors lacked HLA typing at each locus, the association tests relied only on the typed subset. A later analysis found that HLA-associated TCR beta chains were more clonally expanded and had lower generation probabilities than equally common non-associated chains. The classifier was reported to diagnose cytomegalovirus status with high specificity and sensitivity in both the original and validation cohorts. A few of the identified cytomegalovirus-associated TCR beta chains were confirmed in vitro to be specific for cytomegalovirus antigens. A later analysis found that most CMV-associated TCR beta chains appeared HLA-restricted, with HLA associations seemingly driven largely by CMV exposure.

Preparation of the library involved the immunoSEQ multiplex PCR assay. For the multiplex PCR, a mixture combining 60 forward primers for TCR Vbeta segments and 13 reverse primers for TCR Jbeta segments was used. Amplification of the CDR3 region of rearranged TCR beta genes was performed with a multiplex PCR assay on genomic DNA. The Illumina HiSeq System was used to sequence the amplified TCR beta libraries as 87-base-pair reads. Concerning the study's data processing: In a later analysis, tens of millions of unique TCR beta chains were counted across the 500 to 850 repertoires, and roughly 11 million of these chains were shared by at least two donors. A nearest-neighbor algorithm error-corrected the raw reads and collapsed the reads into unique sequences, merging closely related sequences to remove PCR and sequencing errors. Alignment of CDR3 sequences to IMGT reference sequences was used to assign V, D and J gene segments. Each retained sequence needed at least a six-nucleotide match to both a V gene segment and a J gene segment. A rearrangement counted as productive if the CDR3 had no stop codons and remained in frame with V and J, and every other rearrangement counted as non-productive. CDR3 was defined by IMGT convention, running from the second conserved V-encoded cysteine to the conserved J-encoded phenylalanine. The earlier analysis of 500 to 750 of the donors excluded any sequence lacking an unambiguous match to a single V gene segment. In an earlier analysis of about 590 of the donors, a V segment was called functional when productive rearrangements were above 56.7%, and segregating when the standard deviation between donors exceeded 5%. A statistical classification framework was developed to diagnose cytomegalovirus status using the catalog of TCR beta chain sequences. In a later analysis, TCR nucleotide sequences were compared against IMGT/GENE-DB human TR gene sequences so that V and J genes could be assigned. A later analysis assigned CDR3 sequences and most-parsimonious VDJ recombination scenarios with the TCRdist pipeline. In a later analysis, each TCR beta chain was defined by its CDR3 amino acid sequence together with its V-gene family, and reads without a unique V-gene family were excluded. In a later analysis, 450 to 600 highly shared, low-generation-probability nucleotide sequences were removed to address suspected cross-contamination and a sequencing artifact. For each public chain, a later analysis derived a clonal expansion index from normalized ranks of inferred template counts within each repertoire. A later analysis computed generation probabilities with a VDJ recombination model fitted to out-of-frame rearrangements, and checked the results against IGoR. In a later analysis, hypergeometric tests were used to score TCR-TCR, TCR-HLA and TCR-CMV co-occurrence, with a repertoire-size bias correction applied to TCR pairs. In a later analysis, false discovery rates were estimated by permuting HLA or CMV assignments 20 times. A later analysis grouped co-occurring TCRs with DBSCAN, adding TCRdist sequence similarity when clustering within HLA-allele-positive subsets. Repertoires with fewer than 30,000 or more than 120,000 public chains, plus five repertoires with anomalous nucleotide sharing, were excluded from co-occurrence clustering. TCRdb holds this immuneACCESS table with in-frame rearrangements only. Some clones are missing; in checked studies, unresolved V genes explain under half, and the rest has no known cause. D and trimming come from the DNA, and the V and J calls and clone size come from that table. The sample profile shows just over 150,000 clones; 70% to 90% of them were found once. In total, the top ten clones hold approximately 2% of the sample.

The cohort comprised 710 or so healthy bone marrow donors. At the time of sampling, all cohort members were nominally healthy, though unrecorded immune exposures were likely present. The donor tested CMV seronegative and was one of the 352 seronegative cohort members. A peripheral blood sample was collected from each donor, and TCR beta sequencing was performed on peripheral blood mononuclear cells. Genomic DNA extraction from the blood cell samples was performed with the Qiagen DNeasy Blood Extraction Kit. From the germline V gene (reference sequence), CDR1 is LNHDA and CDR2 is SQIVND. There are 14 amino acids in the CDR3, from cysteine to phenylalanine inclusive. Only the CDR3 region is kept as DNA, spanning 42 bases read in frame from base 1. V loses 6 bases at its end and J loses 6 bases; junction bases beyond the gene matches: 10.

The source of this sequence is a woman under 30 in good health and CMV-seronegative. The V gene is TRBV19 and the J gene is TRBJ1-2; TRBD1 matches 7 bases in the middle. Specimen: PBMCs. The sequenced DNA: TGTGCCAGTAGGACGACCGGGACAGCTCATGGCTACACCTTC. Translation gives CASRTTGTAHGYTF.